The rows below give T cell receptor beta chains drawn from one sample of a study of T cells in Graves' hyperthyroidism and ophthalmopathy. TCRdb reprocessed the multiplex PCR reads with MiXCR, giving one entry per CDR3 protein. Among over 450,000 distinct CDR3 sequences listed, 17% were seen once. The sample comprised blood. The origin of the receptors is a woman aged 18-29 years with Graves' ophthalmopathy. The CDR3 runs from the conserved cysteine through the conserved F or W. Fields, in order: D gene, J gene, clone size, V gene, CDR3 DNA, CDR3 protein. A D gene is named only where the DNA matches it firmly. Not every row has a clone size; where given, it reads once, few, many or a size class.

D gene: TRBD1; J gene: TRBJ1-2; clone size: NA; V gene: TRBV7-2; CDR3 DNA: TGTGCCAGCAGCTTAGAGGGGACAGGTCGATTCTATGGCTACACCTTC; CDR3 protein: CASSLEGTGRFYGYTF
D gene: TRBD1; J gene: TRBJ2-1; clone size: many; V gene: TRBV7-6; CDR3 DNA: TGTGCCAGCAGCTTCGGGACAGGGTTTAGCAATGAGCAGTTCTTC; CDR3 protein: CASSFGTGFSNEQFF
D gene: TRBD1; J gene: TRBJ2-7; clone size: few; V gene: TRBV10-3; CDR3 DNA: TGTGCCATCTTGGACCGGGACAGGGGGTCCTACGAGCAGTACTTC; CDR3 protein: CAILDRDRGSYEQYF
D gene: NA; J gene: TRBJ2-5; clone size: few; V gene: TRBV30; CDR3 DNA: TGTGCCTGGATGGGGGCTCCGGGCCAAGAGACCCAGTACTTC; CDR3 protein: CAWMGAPGQETQYF
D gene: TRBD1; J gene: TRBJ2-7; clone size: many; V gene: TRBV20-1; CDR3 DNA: TGCAGTGCTAGAGATATGACAGGGAGTCGGTACGAGCAGTACTTC; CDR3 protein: CSARDMTGSRYEQYF
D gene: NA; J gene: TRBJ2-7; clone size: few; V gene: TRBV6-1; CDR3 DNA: TGTGCCAGCAGACCCGCGGGGGCGGAGCAGTACTTC; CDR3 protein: CASRPAGAEQYF
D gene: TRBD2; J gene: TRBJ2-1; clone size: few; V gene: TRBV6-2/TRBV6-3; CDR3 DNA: TGTGCCAGCAGTAAGGAGACTAGCGGGAGGATCTCCTACAATGAGCAGTTCTTC; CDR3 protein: CASSKETSGRISYNEQFF
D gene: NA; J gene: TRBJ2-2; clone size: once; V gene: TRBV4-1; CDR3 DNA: TGCGCCAGCAGCCAAGACAGGGGGGTCGGGGAGCTGTTTTTT; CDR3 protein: CASSQDRGVGELFF
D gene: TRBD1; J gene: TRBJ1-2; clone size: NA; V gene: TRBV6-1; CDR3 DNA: TGTGCCAGCAGTAACGACAGGGCGGTCGGCTATGGCTACACCTTC; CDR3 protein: CASSNDRAVGYGYTF
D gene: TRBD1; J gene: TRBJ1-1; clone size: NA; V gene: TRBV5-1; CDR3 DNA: TGCGCCAGCAGCTTGGAAGGGACAGATTTTTTCGAAGCTTTCTTT; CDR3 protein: CASSLEGTDFFEAFF